A single sample gave rise to the 18 T cell receptor beta chains below, sequenced in a study of shared clonotypes between healthy human individuals. Naive CD8 cells lacked CD45RO and underwent positive selection for CCR7, leaving out terminally differentiated effector memory CD45RA+ cells. Clones were sequenced by immunoSEQ multiplex PCR, and TCRdb holds only the in-frame ones, with some missing. The sample contains around 1,900,000 clones, 93% of which appear only once. Sequenced: naive CD8+ T cells from PBMCs. Source of these receptors: a man aged 18 to 29 in good health. Some clones in this sample may be carry-over from other donors' samples.

The gene calls are TRBV9 and TRBJ1-2, with 7 bases aligning to TRBD1. The CDR3 sequence is 17 residues long. The V gene end was trimmed by 1 base and the J gene end by 5 bases; junction bases not matched to a gene: 14. Germline V gene lookup returns CDR1 SGDLS and CDR2 YYNGEE. The CDR3 region is CASSVSQGFTIGYGYTF. The CDR3 DNA reads as TGTGCCAGCAGCGTATCACAGGGGTTTACTATTGGTTATGGCTACACCTTC.

V usage is TRBV4-2 and J usage is TRBJ2-3; 13 bases align to TRBD2. CDR1 and CDR2 (germline): LGHNA, YNFKEQ. The CDR3 extends over 18 amino acids. J lost 5 bases, V lost 0 bases, and 8 bases had no gene match. The CDR3 here is CASSQDLGTSGNRDTQYF. CDR3 bases: TGTGCCAGCAGCCAAGATCTGGGGACTAGCGGGAATCGAGATACGCAGTATTTT.

CDR3 nucleotides: TGTGCCAGCAGTGACGTGGGGGGAAGGGAGCTGTTTTTT. This encodes CASSDVGGRELFF. The chain combines TRBV25-1 with TRBJ2-2, with D perhaps matching TRBD2 (6 bases). V was shortened by 3 bases and J by 9 bases, with 11 bases between the two germline ends. The CDR3 totals 13 residues. The V gene's germline CDR1 is MGHDK and CDR2 SYGVNS.

This clone was seen once. CDR3: CASSDSASGRAGAQYF. DNA of the CDR3: TGTGCCAGCAGTGACTCTGCGAGCGGGAGGGCCGGTGCGCAGTATTTT. The chain combines TRBV6-4 with TRBJ2-3, with 10 bases matching TRBD2. Trimming cost V 0 bases and J 10 bases; bases outside gene matches: 10. This CDR3 is built from 16 residues. The V gene's germline CDR1 is MRHNA and CDR2 SNTAGT.

Notes on this clone: Within the sample, other DNA sequences also encode this same CDR3. V usage is TRBV27 and J usage is TRBJ1-1; 10 bases are a match to TRBD1. The ends lost 7 bases at V and 0 bases at J; junction bases unmatched: 5. The germline gives CDR1 MNHEY, CDR2 SMNVEV (reference sequence). CDR3 length: 15 amino acids. CDR3 residues: CASIRDRGMNTEAFF. CDR3 nucleotide sequence: TGTGCCAGCATCCGGGACAGGGGCATGAACACTGAAGCTTTCTTT.

The V and J genes are TRBV25-1 and TRBJ2-5; 14 positions agree with TRBD2. V dropped 6 bases and J dropped 2; count of bases not matched to a gene: 5. The CDR3 contains 16 residues. In germline, CDR1 is MGHDK, CDR2 SYGVNS. The CDR3 sequence: CASRARLAGGQETQYF. CDR3 bases: TGTGCCAGCAGAGCCAGACTAGCGGGAGGGCAAGAGACCCAGTACTTC.

The V and J genes are TRBV11-2 and TRBJ2-2; possibly TRBD1 for D (5 bases). Germline CDR1 SGHAT, CDR2 FQNNGV. The CDR3 has 16 residues. Trimming stripped 3 bases from V and 4 bases from J, with 15 bases between. The CDR3 here is CASSFRQPRFTGELFF. CDR3 sequence (DNA): TGTGCCAGCAGCTTCAGACAGCCACGGTTCACCGGGGAGCTGTTTTTT.

V and J are TRBV29-1 and TRBJ2-1; possibly TRBD1 or TRBD2 for D (7 bases each). The germline CDR1 and CDR2 sequences are SQVTM and ANQGSEA. There are 14 residues in the CDR3. V lost 6 bases and J 2 bases, leaving 14 bases between the germline ends. The CDR3 region is CSVGRGTAYNEQFF. CDR3 sequence (DNA): TGCAGCGTCGGGCGGGGGACAGCCTACAATGAGCAGTTCTTC.

The V call is TRBV7-6, the J call TRBJ2-2; 9 positions match TRBD1. Germline CDR1 and CDR2: SGHVS and FNYEAQ. CDR3 length: 17 residues. The V gene end was trimmed by 1 base and the J gene end by 4 bases; junction bases not matched to a gene: 7. CDR3 protein: CASSLEQGAPFTGELFF. DNA of the CDR3: TGTGCCAGCAGCTTAGAACAGGGGGCGCCTTTCACCGGGGAGCTGTTTTTT.

The chain is built from TRBV11-2 and TRBJ2-5; 9 positions match TRBD1. The length of the CDR3 is 13 residues. Germline V lookup: CDR1 SGHAT, CDR2 FQNNGV. V was pared by 3 bases and J by 5 bases, with 1 base of the junction left unmatched. CDR3 coding DNA: TGTGCCAGCAGCTTCGGACAGGGGGAGACCCAGTACTTC. Translation: CASSFGQGETQYF.

The chain has TRBV6-5 and TRBJ2-1; D gene uncertain. The V gene lost 2 bases and the J gene lost 6 bases, with 11 bases spanning the gap. Germline V gene sequence: CDR1 MNHEY, CDR2 SVGAGI. The CDR3 runs 14 residues. DNA for the CDR3: TGTGCCAGCAGTTACGGAACTGATTTCAATGAGCAGTTCTTC. This translates into CASSYGTDFNEQFF.

This sequence joins TRBV10-2 and TRBJ2-6; 12 bases are a match to TRBD2. There are 19 residues in the CDR3. Germline loops: CDR1 WSHSY, CDR2 SAAADI. V shed 2 bases, J shed 0 bases, and the junction held 5 bases outside the gene matches. The CDR3 here is CASSEGLAGSSSGANVLTF. CDR3 DNA: TGCGCCAGCAGTGAGGGACTAGCGGGGTCCAGCTCTGGGGCCAACGTCCTGACTTTC.

The chain carries TRBV29-1 and TRBJ2-1, with 7 bases identical to TRBD1. Germline CDR1 reads SQVTM; CDR2 reads ANQGSEA. V was pared by 4 bases and J by 0 bases, with 6 bases of the junction left unmatched. The CDR3 is 15 amino acids. Here the CDR3 reads CSVGRDSSSYNEQFF. The CDR3 DNA sequence: TGCAGCGTTGGAAGGGACAGTAGCTCCTACAATGAGCAGTTCTTC.

The chain combines TRBV4-3 with TRBJ2-5, with D perhaps TRBD2 (5 bases). Trimming stripped 4 bases from V and 5 bases from J, with 14 bases between. The CDR3 sequence is 14 residues long. Germline CDR1 reads LGHNA; CDR2 reads YSLEER. CDR3 sequence reads: CASSPRTGGETQYF. The CDR3 region has the DNA TGCGCCAGCAGCCCTCGGACCGGCGGGGAGACCCAGTACTTC.

This clone was picked up one time. The chain links TRBV6-1 to TRBJ2-7, with a weak D call TRBD2 (6 bases). Germline V lookup: CDR1 MNHNS, CDR2 SASEGT. With 1 base removed from V and 4 bases from J, the gap between germline ends came to 8 bases. The CDR3 runs to 13 residues. CDR3 sequence (DNA): TGTGCCAGCAGTGAAGTCCGGGAGTACGAGCAGTACTTC. Amino acids: CASSEVREYEQYF.

The chain combines TRBV7-9 with TRBJ1-2; 7 positions match TRBD1. The V segment lost 5 bases and the J segment 3 bases; nucleotides outside the gene matches: 3. Germline loops: CDR1 SEHNR, CDR2 FQNEAQ (reference sequence). The CDR3 is made up of 13 amino acids. CDR3: CASSGGQDYGYTF. CDR3 DNA: TGTGCCAGCAGCGGTGGACAGGACTATGGCTACACCTTC.

The gene calls are TRBV2 and TRBJ1-1; D is unclear. Trimming removed 7 bases from V and 0 bases from J, with 12 bases in between. CDR1 and CDR2 (germline): SNHLY, FYNNEI. This CDR3 is 14 amino acids long. The chain's CDR3 is CASTLGRMNTEAFF. CDR3 in DNA: TGTGCCAGCACGTTGGGGAGAATGAACACTGAAGCTTTCTTT.

The chain combines TRBV6-5 with TRBJ2-7, with D perhaps matching TRBD1 (5 bases). From germline, CDR1 is MNHEY and CDR2 SVGAGI. This CDR3 is built from 12 residues. Trimming left V 2 bases short and J 9 bases short, with 11 bases between. CDR3 region: CASSYDRTTQYF. In DNA, the CDR3 is TGTGCCAGCAGTTACGACAGAACAACGCAGTACTTC.